This T cell receptor beta chain was identified in a study of blood T cell repertoires in COVID-19. Repertoires were generated with immunoSEQ multiplex PCR, while TCRdb's copy carries only in-frame clones and drops some. The sample yields around 300,000 clones, more than 75% seen once. Grouping used clinical history reported by participants in a survey and questionnaire. From germline, CDR1 is MDHEN and CDR2 SYDVKM. The V end lost 6 bases, the J end lost 10 bases, and 24 bases lay between the germline ends. The CDR3 extends over 15 amino acids. Sequenced sample: PBMCs or T cells enriched from blood (not recorded which). The rearrangement uses TRBV28 and TRBJ1-1, with TRBD1 as a possible D gene (5 bases). The sequence was collected from a woman between 25 and 40 years old who had recovered from COVID-19. This CDR3 is CASRVGAGRSFGAFF. The CDR3 nucleotides read TGTGCCAGCAGAGTCGGGGCAGGGAGGTCCTTTGGAGCTTTCTTT.